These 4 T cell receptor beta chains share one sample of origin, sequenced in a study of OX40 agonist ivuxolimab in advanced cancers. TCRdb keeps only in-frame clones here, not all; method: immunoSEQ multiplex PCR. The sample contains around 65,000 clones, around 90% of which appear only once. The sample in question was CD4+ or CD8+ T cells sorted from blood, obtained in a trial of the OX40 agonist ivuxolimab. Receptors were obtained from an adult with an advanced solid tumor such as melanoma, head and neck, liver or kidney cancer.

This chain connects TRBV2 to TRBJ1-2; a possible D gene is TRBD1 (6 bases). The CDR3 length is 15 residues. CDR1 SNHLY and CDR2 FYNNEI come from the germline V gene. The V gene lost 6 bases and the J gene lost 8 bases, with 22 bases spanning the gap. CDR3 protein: CASSLMLLGAGGYTF. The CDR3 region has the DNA TGTGCCAGCAGCCTCATGTTACTGGGGGCCGGAGGCTACACCTTC.

In nucleotides, the CDR3 is TGTGCCAGCAGCCCGACAGGGGTGTCAGATACGCAGTATTTT. Protein product: CASSPTGVSDTQYF. The V call is TRBV14, the J call TRBJ2-3; 8 bases map to TRBD1. Germline V lookup: CDR1 SGHDN, CDR2 FVKESK. The CDR3 is 14 amino acids. The ends lost 4 bases at V and 4 bases at J; junction bases unmatched: 4.

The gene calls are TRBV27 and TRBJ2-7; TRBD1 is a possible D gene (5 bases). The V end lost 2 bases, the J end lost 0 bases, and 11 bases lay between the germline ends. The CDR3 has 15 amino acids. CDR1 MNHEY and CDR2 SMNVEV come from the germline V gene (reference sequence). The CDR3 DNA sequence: TGTGCCAGCAGTTTAGCAATAGGGGACTCCTACGAGCAGTACTTC. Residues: CASSLAIGDSYEQYF.

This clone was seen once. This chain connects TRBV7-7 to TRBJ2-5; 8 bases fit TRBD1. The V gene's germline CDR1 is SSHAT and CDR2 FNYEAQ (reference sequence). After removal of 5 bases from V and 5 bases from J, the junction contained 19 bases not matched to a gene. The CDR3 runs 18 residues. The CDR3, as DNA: TGTGCCAGCAGCCCTCGAAGGGGGACAGGAGTACTATTGGAGACCCAGTACTTC. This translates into CASSPRRGTGVLLETQYF. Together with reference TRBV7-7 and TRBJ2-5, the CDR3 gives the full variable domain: GAGVSQSPRYKVTKRGQDVTLRCDPISSHATLYWYQQALGQGPEFLTYFNYEAQPDKSGLPSDRFSAERPEGSISTLTIQRTEQRDSAMYRCASSPRRGTGVLLETQYFGPGTRLLVL.